Sequencing of this TCR beta chain was carried out in a study of vaccination and CD4 T cells after COVID-19. The Oncomine TCR Beta short-read assay was what sequenced the DNA obtained from cultured CD4+ T cells. MiXCR was run by TCRdb on the PCR reads, yielding one entry per CDR3 protein. This sample has approximately 3,200 distinct CDR3 sequences, with roughly 83% found just once. Note on this clonotype: Its antigen remains unknown.

The CDR3 runs to 16 residues. Between the trimmed V and J ends, which lost 2 bases and 0 bases, there was a span of 10 bases. Germline V gene lookup returns CDR1 SGHTA and CDR2 FQGNSA. Treatment here: 10-day PBMC culture with coronavirus spike peptide pools or control peptides (ViraFEST assay). The V gene is TRBV7-2, the J gene TRBJ1-4, with no clear D. The specimen sequenced was CD4+ T cells from blood, cultured in vitro. The receptor comes from a human donor who had recovered from COVID-19. Written as DNA, the CDR3 is TGTGCCAGCAGCTTATCGGGTACAGCAACTAATGAAAAACTGTTTTTT. This gives the protein CASSLSGTATNEKLFF. The full variable domain, its missing parts supplied by reference TRBV7-2 and TRBJ1-4, is GAGVSQSPSNKVTEKGKDVELRCDPISGHTALYWYRQSLGQGLEFLIYFQGNSAPDKSGLPSDRFSAERTGGSVSTLTIQRTQQEDSAVYLCASSLSGTATNEKLFFGSGTQLSVL.